This T cell receptor beta chain was captured in a study of blood T cell repertoires in COVID-19. Turning to the study itself: From the United States, Italy and Spain came samples of acute and convalescent COVID-19. PBMCs, B-cell-depleted T cells, or T cells were the source of the cDNA or gDNA that made up the material.

Authors' data handling: Amplified reference gene primers provided the basis for estimating nucleated cell counts. Profiling relied on immunoSEQ multiplex PCR, and the TCRdb table lists in-frame clones only, not all of them. Clone size and the V and J calls come from that table; the DNA yielded D and trimming. The repertoire holds under 120,000 clones, with 80% to 90% as singletons. The CDR3 is made up of 13 amino acids. V dropped 2 bases and J dropped 8 bases, with 10 bases sitting between them. CDR1 ENHRY and CDR2 SYGVKD come from the germline V gene. This TCR came from a human donor in a cohort sampled during active COVID-19. This chain joins TRBV10-3 and TRBJ2-1, with D maybe TRBD1 (5 bases). The sequencing sample was made of peripheral blood. The chain's CDR3 is CAISEQPRDEQFF. CDR3 nucleotides: TGTGCCATCAGTGAGCAACCCAGGGATGAGCAGTTCTTC.